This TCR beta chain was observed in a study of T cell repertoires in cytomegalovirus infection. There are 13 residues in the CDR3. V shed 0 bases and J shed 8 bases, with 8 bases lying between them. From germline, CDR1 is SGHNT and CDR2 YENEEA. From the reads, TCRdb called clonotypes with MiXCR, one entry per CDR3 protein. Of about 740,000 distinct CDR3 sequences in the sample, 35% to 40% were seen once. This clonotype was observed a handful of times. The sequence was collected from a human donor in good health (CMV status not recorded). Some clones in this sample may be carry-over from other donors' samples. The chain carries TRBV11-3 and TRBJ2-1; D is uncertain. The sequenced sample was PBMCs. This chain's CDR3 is CASSLDRSYEQFF. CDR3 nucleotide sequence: TGTGCCAGCAGCTTAGATCGGAGCTATGAGCAGTTCTTC. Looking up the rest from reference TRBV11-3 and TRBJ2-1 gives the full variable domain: EAGVVQSPRYKIIEKKQPVAFWCNPISGHNTLYWYLQNLGQGPELLIRYENEEAVDDSQLPKDRFSAERLKGVDSTLKIQPAELGDSAVYLCASSLDRSYEQFFGPGTRLTVL.